The 30 T cell receptor beta chains below come from one sample, sequenced in a study of T cell repertoires in cytomegalovirus infection. TCRdb reanalysed the reads using MiXCR and keeps one entry per CDR3 protein. The sample lists 150,000 to 200,000 distinct CDR3 sequences, 28% occurring once. Material for sequencing was PBMCs. The receptors derive from a human donor in good health (CMV status not recorded). Some clones in this sample may be carry-over from other donors' samples.

This clonotype has more than one count but fewer than ten. In DNA, the CDR3 is TGTGCCAGCACTAGCGGGGGGGCCTTCCGGACCCAGTACTTC. This codes for CASTSGGAFRTQYF. The rearrangement uses TRBV28 and TRBJ2-5; 12 positions agree with TRBD2. Trimming cost V 7 bases and J 7 bases; bases outside gene matches: 7. Germline CDR1 and CDR2: MDHEN and SYDVKM. The CDR3 runs 14 residues.

This clonotype was observed a handful of times. V and J are TRBV7-3 and TRBJ2-3; no reliable D call. V lost 2 bases, J lost 4 bases, and 7 bases lay in between. Germline assignment: CDR1 SGHTA and CDR2 FQGTGA. This CDR3 is built from 13 residues. The CDR3 coding sequence is TGTGCCAGCAGCTTAGATTTCGCAGATACGCAGTATTTT. This translates into CASSLDFADTQYF.

As regards this clonotype: One junction end does not reproduce the germline sequence, and a read error may be involved. The chain links TRBV13 to TRBJ1-1, with D tentatively TRBD1 (6 bases). The CDR3 spans 12 residues. Germline V gene lookup returns CDR1 PRHDT and CDR2 FYEKMQ (reference sequence). As DNA, the CDR3 is TGTGCCAGCAGCCTAGGGACATCCGAAGCTTTCTTT. This codes for CASSLGTSEAFF.

The rearrangement uses TRBV20-1 and TRBJ1-1; 7 bases match TRBD1. The CDR3 contains 14 residues. Germline trimming cut 0 bases from V and 6 bases from J; bases unmatched to any gene: 7. Germline V gene sequence: CDR1 DFQATT, CDR2 SNEGSKA (reference sequence). The CDR3, as DNA: TGCAGTGCTAGAGAGTCGGGCAGGGGGGCTGAAGCTTTCTTT. Amino acids: CSARESGRGAEAFF.

This clonotype was seen a few times. The V call is TRBV7-3, the J call TRBJ1-2; TRBD1 is a possible D gene (5 bases). V gave up 4 bases and J gave up 8 bases, with 17 bases separating them. Germline V gene sequence: CDR1 SGHTA, CDR2 FQGTGA. The CDR3 has 14 amino acids. The CDR3 spells CASSSSGAGRGYTF. The CDR3 DNA follows: TGTGCCAGCAGCTCCTCTGGGGCAGGGCGCGGCTACACCTTC.

This clonotype was detected ten times or more. V usage is TRBV2 and J usage is TRBJ1-1, with 9 bases identical to TRBD1. This CDR3 has 14 amino acids. J was trimmed by 6 bases and V by 5 bases; bases with no gene match: 7. Germline V gene sequence: CDR1 SNHLY, CDR2 FYNNEI. This CDR3 reads CASSREQGASEAFF. In DNA form, the CDR3 reads TGTGCCAGCAGTCGGGAACAGGGGGCCTCTGAAGCTTTCTTT.

The chain recombines TRBV23-1 with TRBJ1-1; possibly TRBD1 for D (6 bases). TRBV23-1 is marked as an open reading frame, function uncertain. V was trimmed by 11 bases and J by 1 base, leaving 20 bases between them. CDR3 length: 15 residues. For the CDR3, the DNA is TGCGCCCCAGGCGATAAGGGACATCGGAACACTGAAGCTTTCTTT. Translated, it gives CAPGDKGHRNTEAFF.

This clonotype was recorded a few times. The rearrangement joins TRBV7-8 to TRBJ2-2, with 9 bases that match TRBD2. Unmatched junction bases numbered 5, after V lost 3 bases and J lost 3 bases. This CDR3 region has 16 residues. Germline values: CDR1 SGHVS, CDR2 FQNEAQ. The DNA of the CDR3 is TGTGCCAGCAGCTTTAGCGGGGGAGGTGACACCGGGGAGCTGTTTTTT. Translating gives CASSFSGGGDTGELFF.

The table lists this clonotype with many counts. The rearrangement links TRBV11-2 to TRBJ2-7; D unclear. The germline V and J ends were trimmed by 5 bases and 2 bases, with 10 bases remaining between them. The CDR3 is 13 residues long. CDR1 SGHAT and CDR2 FQNNGV come from the germline V gene. The CDR3: CASSQKPAYEQYF. The CDR3 DNA sequence: TGTGCCAGCAGCCAAAAGCCTGCCTACGAGCAGTACTTC.

This chain links TRBV5-1 with TRBJ1-1, with D maybe TRBD1 (6 bases). Germline V CDR1 and CDR2: SGHRS, YFSETQ. The CDR3 is 17 residues long. V was clipped by 4 bases and J by 1 base, with 20 bases between them. The CDR3 DNA sequence: TGCGCCAGCAGCCACAGAACCTCCGGGACACAGAACACTGAAGCTTTCTTT. It is translated as CASSHRTSGTQNTEAFF.

This clonotype showed up many times. The chain carries TRBV7-2 and TRBJ1-2, with no clear D. Trimming removed 1 base at V and 4 bases at J, with 4 bases between. The V gene's germline CDR1 is SGHTA and CDR2 FQGNSA. This CDR3 is built from 12 residues. The CDR3 loop reads CASSLVTYGYTF. In nucleotides, the CDR3 is TGTGCCAGCAGCTTAGTTACCTATGGCTACACCTTC.

This rearrangement joins TRBV4-3 to TRBJ1-2, with 8 bases identical to TRBD1. V lost 2 bases to trimming and J lost 7 bases; unmatched junction nucleotides: 6. Per the germline V gene, CDR1 is LGHNA and CDR2 is YSLEER. This CDR3 contains 14 residues. CDR3 sequence reads: CASSQPSGGAGYTF. CDR3 nucleotide sequence: TGCGCCAGCAGCCAACCCTCAGGGGGCGCTGGCTACACCTTC.

The chain has TRBV20-1 and TRBJ2-1; 7 bases are shared with TRBD2. The V gene end was trimmed by 8 bases and the J gene end by 3 bases; junction bases not matched to a gene: 10. The CDR3 length is 14 residues. The V gene's germline CDR1 is DFQATT and CDR2 SNEGSKA (reference sequence). The CDR3 bases are TGCAGTCCCTTCAGCGGGGTAGACTACAATGAGCAGTTCTTC. Residues: CSPFSGVDYNEQFF.

This clonotype has ten or more counts. The chain employs TRBV7-2 and TRBJ1-2; tentatively, D is TRBD1 (6 bases). CDR1 and CDR2 from the germline V gene are SGHTA and FQGNSA. The CDR3 contains 14 residues. Trimming cost V 2 bases and J 6 bases, with 13 bases left between them. The CDR3 region has the DNA TGTGCCAGCAGCTTACCAGGGGTCAACGATGGCTACACCTTC. Its protein is CASSLPGVNDGYTF.

This chain uses TRBV30 with TRBJ1-1; D remains unclear. From germline, CDR1 is GTSNPN and CDR2 SVGIG (reference sequence). Trimming stripped 0 bases from V and 3 bases from J, with 11 bases between. The CDR3 is 14 amino acids. CDR3 protein: CAWSVSQIDTEAFF. For the CDR3, the DNA is TGTGCCTGGAGTGTGAGTCAAATTGACACTGAAGCTTTCTTT.

A few counts support this clonotype. The chain recombines TRBV14 with TRBJ1-2; D is perhaps TRBD1 (5 bases). CDR3 length: 15 residues. Looked up from germline, CDR1 is SGHDN and CDR2 is FVKESK. The germline V and J ends were trimmed by 5 bases and 2 bases, with 15 bases remaining between them. The CDR3 sequence is CASSYTGSYNYGYTF. DNA of the CDR3: TGTGCCAGCAGCTACACAGGATCTTACAACTATGGCTACACCTTC.

This clonotype was observed a handful of times. The chain is built from TRBV20-1 and TRBJ2-3, with 11 positions matching TRBD2. With 6 bases clipped from V and 3 bases from J, the junction kept 8 bases outside the gene matches. Germline V CDR1 and CDR2: DFQATT, SNEGSKA (reference sequence). The CDR3 covers 15 residues. CDR3 coding DNA: TGCAGTGCAGTTATTAGCGGGGGGGCAACAGATACGCAGTATTTT. Protein product: CSAVISGGATDTQYF.

A single count supports this clonotype. The chain combines TRBV11-2 with TRBJ1-5, with 7 bases matching TRBD1. J was trimmed by 9 bases and V by 1 base; bases with no gene match: 6. CDR1 is SGHAT and CDR2 is FQNNGV in the germline V gene. This CDR3 is built from 14 residues. DNA of the CDR3: TGTGCCAGCAGCTTAGGGACAGGAGGCCCGCCCCAGCATTTT. It translates to CASSLGTGGPPQHF.

V and J are TRBV2 and TRBJ2-1; D remains unclear. The germline gives CDR1 SNHLY, CDR2 FYNNEI. The V and J ends lost 3 bases and 6 bases respectively, with 12 bases between them. The CDR3 has 14 residues. CDR3 DNA: TGTGCCAGCAGTGAGGCTAAGGCGGTCAATGAGCAGTTCTTC. Translating it yields CASSEAKAVNEQFF.

This clonotype was detected only a few times. The chain combines TRBV29-1 with TRBJ2-1, with D possibly TRBD1 on 5 matching bases. V lost 3 bases and J 0 bases, leaving 6 bases between the germline ends. The germline V gene encodes CDR1 SQVTM and CDR2 ANQGSEA. The CDR3 has 13 residues. CDR3 coding DNA: TGCAGCGTTGATAGGGGCTCCTACAATGAGCAGTTCTTC. Protein: CSVDRGSYNEQFF.

This chain uses TRBV7-2 with TRBJ1-5; 7 bases line up with TRBD1. V was clipped by 4 bases and J by 3 bases; unmatched bases: 6. CDR1 and CDR2 from the germline V gene are SGHTA and FQGNSA. This CDR3 has 15 residues. CDR3 loop: CASSSGQIDNQPQHF. As DNA, the CDR3 is TGTGCCAGCAGCTCGGGACAGATAGACAATCAGCCCCAGCATTTT.

The J gene is TRBJ2-7, the V gene TRBV7-9; D remains unclear. This CDR3 is built from 13 residues. The V gene lost 8 bases and the J gene lost 6 bases, with 17 bases spanning the gap. The germline gives CDR1 SEHNR, CDR2 FQNEAQ (reference sequence). CDR3 sequence: CASPGPQLGEQYF. The CDR3 region has the DNA TGTGCCAGCCCCGGGCCCCAGCTGGGCGAGCAGTACTTC.

This clonotype has a single count. V gene TRBV2 combines with J gene TRBJ2-7; D tentatively reads TRBD1 or TRBD2 (5 bases each). This CDR3 comprises 15 residues. Trimming left V 6 bases short and J 6 bases short, with 21 bases between. Germline V gene lookup returns CDR1 SNHLY and CDR2 FYNNEI. CDR3 in DNA: TGTGCCAGCAGGCACACGGGACCGACAACCCGCGAGCAGTACTTC. This sequence encodes CASRHTGPTTREQYF.

This clonotype has just a few counts. V gene TRBV7-3 combines with J gene TRBJ1-1, with TRBD1 as a possible D gene (5 bases). There are 14 residues in the CDR3. Germline loops: CDR1 SGHTA, CDR2 FQGTGA. V gave up 5 bases and J gave up 4 bases, with 14 bases separating them. The CDR3 region is CASSPGGGGTEAFF. The CDR3 DNA is TGTGCCAGCAGCCCAGGAGGTGGGGGCACTGAAGCTTTCTTT. The whole variable domain, filled in from reference TRBV7-3 and TRBJ1-1, reads GAGVSQTPSNKVTEKGKYVELRCDPISGHTALYWYRQSLGQGPEFLIYFQGTGAADDSGLPNDRFFAVRPEGSVSTLKIQRTERGDSAVYLCASSPGGGGTEAFFGQGTRLTVV.

The table lists this clonotype with a few counts. CDR3 DNA sequence: TGTGCCAGCAGCCACGGCCGAAACAATGAGCAGTTCTTC. Translated: CASSHGRNNEQFF. The V call is TRBV11-1, the J call TRBJ2-1, with unresolved D. This CDR3 is built from 13 residues. Between the trimmed V and J ends, which lost 5 bases and 5 bases, there was a span of 10 bases. CDR1 SGHAT and CDR2 FQDESV come from the germline V gene (reference sequence). Looking up the rest from reference TRBV11-1 and TRBJ2-1 gives the full variable domain: EAEVAQSPRYKITEKSQAVAFWCDPISGHATLYWYRQILGQGPELLVQFQDESVVDDSQLPKDRFSAERLKGVDSTLKIQPAELGDSAMYLCASSHGRNNEQFFGPGTRLTVL.

This clonotype was counted between two and nine times. The chain employs TRBV7-2 and TRBJ2-7; 10 positions match TRBD2. The CDR3 sequence is 14 residues long. The germline CDR1 and CDR2 sequences are SGHTA and FQGNSA. V shed 3 bases, J shed 4 bases, and the junction held 3 bases outside the gene matches. Written as DNA, the CDR3 is TGTGCCAGCAGCTTGAGCGGGGGGGGGTACGAGCAGTACTTC. Translated: CASSLSGGGYEQYF.

In regard to this clonotype: No DNA is shown, since the ends of the CDR3 on it are uncertain; the CDR3 is the one TCRdb lists. The chain employs TRBV6-5 and TRBJ2-7; no check of the table's D call, TRBD1, against the DNA was made. Germline V gene sequence: CDR1 MNHEY, CDR2 SVGAGI. 18 amino acids form the CDR3, both terminal residues included. Here the CDR3 reads CASSRVGQGASPARAEIF.

This sequence joins TRBV4-1 and TRBJ1-1; D might be TRBD1 (6 bases). CDR1 and CDR2 from the germline V gene are MGHRA and YSYEKL. CDR3 length: 15 amino acids. V dropped 3 bases and J dropped 0 bases, with 11 bases sitting between them. The CDR3 DNA follows: TGCGCCAGCAGCCAGGGGGGCAAGATGAACACTGAAGCTTTCTTT. This codes for CASSQGGKMNTEAFF.

A few counts support this clonotype. The rearrangement joins TRBV19 to TRBJ2-7; tentatively, D is TRBD1 (5 bases). CDR1 and CDR2 from the germline V gene are LNHDA and SQIVND (reference sequence). The V end was cut by 6 bases, the J end by 7 bases, with 16 bases between. This CDR3 has 13 residues. CDR3 in amino acids: CASSLTQGGEQYF. In DNA, the CDR3 is TGTGCCAGTAGCCTGACTCAGGGTGGTGAGCAGTACTTC.

This clonotype was observed a single time. The rearrangement links TRBV6-5 to TRBJ2-7; D not certain. The V end lost 10 bases, the J end lost 2 bases, and 18 bases lay between the germline ends. Germline V gene sequence: CDR1 MNHEY, CDR2 SVGAGI. CDR3 length equals 14 residues. CDR3 region: CATSLRESTYEQYF. CDR3 nucleotides: TGTGCCACCTCCCTCAGAGAGTCGACCTACGAGCAGTACTTC.